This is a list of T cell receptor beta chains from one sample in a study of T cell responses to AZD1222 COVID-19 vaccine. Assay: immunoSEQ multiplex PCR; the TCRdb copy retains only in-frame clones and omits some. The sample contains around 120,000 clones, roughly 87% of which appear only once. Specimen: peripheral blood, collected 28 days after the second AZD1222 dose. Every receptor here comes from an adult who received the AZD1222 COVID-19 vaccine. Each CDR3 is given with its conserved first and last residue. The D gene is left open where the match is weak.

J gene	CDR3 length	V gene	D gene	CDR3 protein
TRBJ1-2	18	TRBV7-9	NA	CASSSDFRGEMTNYGYTF
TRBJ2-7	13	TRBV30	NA	CAWSEGQPGEQYF
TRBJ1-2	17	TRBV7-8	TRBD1	CASSVAGLGQGSDGYTF
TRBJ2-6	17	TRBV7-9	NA	CASSPSGGASGANVLTF
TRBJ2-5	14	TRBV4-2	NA	CASSQAWTSETQYF
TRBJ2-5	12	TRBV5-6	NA	CASRIGEETQYF
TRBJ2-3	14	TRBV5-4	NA	CASSVVGFADTQYF
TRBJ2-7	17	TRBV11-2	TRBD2	CASSHKTGLAGVYEQYF
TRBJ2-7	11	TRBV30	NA	CAWGQLYEQYF
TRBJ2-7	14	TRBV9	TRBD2	CASTPGLAGREQYF
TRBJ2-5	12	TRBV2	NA	CASSEAEETQYF
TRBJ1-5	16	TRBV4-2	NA	CASSQEPTVNNQPQHF
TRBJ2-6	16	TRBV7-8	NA	CASSFDGFSGANVLTF
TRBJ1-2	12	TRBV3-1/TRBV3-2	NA	CASSQEGGPYTF
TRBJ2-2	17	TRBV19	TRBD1	CASSIDKGQANTGELFF
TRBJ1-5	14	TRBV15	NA	CATSPGKSNQPQHF
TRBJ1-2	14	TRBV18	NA	CASSPSAEHYGYTF
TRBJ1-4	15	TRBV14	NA	CASSYRDYANEKLFF
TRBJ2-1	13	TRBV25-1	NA	CASSDLNNNEQFF
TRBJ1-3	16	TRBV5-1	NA	CASSLEGPSSGNTIYF
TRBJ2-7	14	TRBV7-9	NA	CASSLGGGTYEQYF
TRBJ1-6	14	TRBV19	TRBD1	CASSTGQGSAPLHF
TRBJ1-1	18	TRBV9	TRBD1	CASSVDPGTAYMNTEAFF
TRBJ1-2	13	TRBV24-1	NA	CATSDLRAGGYTF
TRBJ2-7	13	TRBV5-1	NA	CASSLKRQSQQYF
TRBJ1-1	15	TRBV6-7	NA	CASSYYPQGDTEAFF
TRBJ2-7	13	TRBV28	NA	CASSRTLKYEQYF
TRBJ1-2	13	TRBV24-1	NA	CATSDSGTMGYTF
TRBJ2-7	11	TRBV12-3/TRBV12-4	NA	CASSRGYEQYF
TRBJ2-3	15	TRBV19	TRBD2	CASVRRAGATDTQYF